These 26 T cell receptor beta chains were all obtained from the same sample, sequenced in a study of T cell clonality in common variable immunodeficiency. Some clones are missing from TCRdb's copy, which holds only in-frame ones; the method was immunoSEQ multiplex PCR. The sample shows about 34,000 clones, none of them appearing just once. What was sequenced was peripheral blood mononuclear cells. These receptors were taken from a person aged 18 to 75 in good health.

This clone was counted ten times or more. The read falls 3 residues short of the CDR3 end, and the missing part is taken from the germline J gene. The chain has TRBV10-1 and TRBJ2-2; 8 bases are a match to TRBD2. The germline CDR1 and CDR2 sequences are WNHNN and SYGVQD (reference sequence). Trimming removed 6 bases from V and 6 bases from J; junction bases left unmatched: 3. The CDR3 loop spans 13 amino acids. Partial CDR3 DNA: TGCGCCAGCAGAGCGGGGGTGGCCGGGGAG. Translated: CASRAGVAGE. The full CDR3 sequence reads CASRAGVAGELFF.

The sample holds many counts of this clone. The read is 3 residues too short to cover the CDR3 end, so that end is filled in from the germline J gene. This chain joins TRBV10-3 and TRBJ2-7; D is unresolved. This CDR3 contains 13 residues. Trimming took 10 bases from V and 0 from J, leaving 13 bases between them. CDR1 and CDR2 (germline): ENHRY, SYGVKD. The CDR3 bases that were read are TGTGCCACCCAGAGGCCCTCCTCCTACGAG. It translates to CATQRPSSYE. The entire CDR3 sequence reads CATQRPSSYEQYF.

Worth noting for this clone: The observed sequence ends 3 residues before the CDR3 terminus, with the missing tail filled in from the germline J gene. The chain has TRBV16 and TRBJ2-5; D is possibly TRBD2 (6 bases). The CDR3 length is 16 residues. Germline V lookup: CDR1 KGHSY, CDR2 FQNENV. The ends were cut back, 1 base at V and 2 bases at J, with 14 bases in the middle. The covered CDR3 bases are TGTGCCAGCAGCCAATGGTCCGACAGCGGGCAAGAGACC. It specifies CASSQWSDSGQET. The CDR3 as a whole reads CASSQWSDSGQETQYF.

There are many counts of this clone. The CDR3 end falls 3 residues outside the read, so it is completed with the germline J gene. V is TRBV4-1 and J is TRBJ2-1; 13 nucleotides agree with TRBD2. Germline V gene lookup returns CDR1 MGHRA and CDR2 YSYEKL. With 4 bases clipped from V and 4 bases from J, the junction kept 7 bases outside the gene matches. The CDR3 sequence is 17 residues long. Incomplete CDR3 DNA: TGCGCCAGCAGCCGGGGACTAGCGGGAAATAAGTACAATGAG. Protein sequence: CASSRGLAGNKYNE. The full CDR3 sequence reads CASSRGLAGNKYNEQFF.

This clone has ten or more counts. The read ends 3 residues shy of where the CDR3 ends; the end is completed using the germline J gene. J is TRBJ2-7 and V is TRBV19; a weak D match, TRBD1 (7 bases). This CDR3 is built from 15 residues. Germline V gives CDR1 LNHDA, CDR2 SQIVND (reference sequence). The V end was cut by 5 bases, the J end by 0 bases, with 14 bases between. CDR3 loop: CASSLGGQISYEQYF. The part of the CDR3 DNA that was read is TGTGCCAGTAGTCTCGGGGGACAGATCTCCTACGAG.

This clone has at least ten counts. The read terminates 3 residues before the CDR3 end, so the remaining end is supplied by the germline J gene. The rearrangement joins TRBV5-1 to TRBJ1-4; D perhaps matches TRBD1 (5 bases). This CDR3 has 16 residues. V was pared by 0 bases and J by 4 bases, with 13 bases between. Looked up from germline, CDR1 is SGHRS and CDR2 is YFSETQ. The CDR3 is CASSLEAGQINEKLFF. The sequenced part of the CDR3 DNA is TGCGCCAGCAGCTTGGAGGCAGGACAAATTAATGAAAAA.

There are many counts of this clone. The read gets to within 3 residues of the CDR3 end, and the germline J gene fills in the rest. The chain joins TRBV9 to TRBJ2-7, with TRBD1 as a possible D gene (6 bases). The germline V gene has CDR1 SGDLS and CDR2 YYNGEE. The CDR3 extends over 14 amino acids. With 2 bases removed from V and 2 bases from J, the gap between germline ends came to 11 bases. The part of the CDR3 DNA that was read is TGTGCCAGCAGCGTCGGACAGCCCCCCTACGAG. This gives the protein CASSVGQPPYE. The whole CDR3 region reads CASSVGQPPYEQYF.

Concerning this clone: This sequence may be a read error, since a much larger clone differs from it by one base. The read is 3 residues too short to cover the CDR3 end, so that end is filled in from the germline J gene. The chain carries TRBV20-1 and TRBJ2-1; 12 nucleotides match TRBD2. Trimming took 1 base from V and 1 from J; bases not matched to a gene: 2. There are 16 residues in the CDR3. Looked up from germline, CDR1 is DFQATT and CDR2 is SNEGSKA (reference sequence). The CDR3 loop is CSARALAGGSYNEQFF. The sequenced CDR3 bases are TGCAGTGCTAGAGCTCTAGCGGGAGGGTCCTACAATGAG.

This clone was recorded at least ten times. The read finishes 3 residues shy of the CDR3 end, and the germline J gene is used to complete it. The rearrangement uses TRBV7-9 and TRBJ2-5; D is uncertain. V was shortened by 3 bases and J by 1 base, with 9 bases between the two germline ends. Germline V gene sequence: CDR1 SEHNR, CDR2 FQNEAQ (reference sequence). This CDR3 has 14 amino acids. The CDR3 here is CASSFGGRQETQYF. The part of the CDR3 DNA that was read is TGTGCCAGCAGCTTCGGCGGTCGCCAAGAGACC.

This clone was observed a few times. The observed sequence ends 3 residues before the CDR3 terminus, with the missing tail filled in from the germline J gene. The chain is built from TRBV18 and TRBJ1-6; 8 bases agree with TRBD1. The CDR3 consists of 15 residues. Unmatched junction bases numbered 8, after V lost 3 bases and J lost 10 bases. Per germline, CDR1 KGHSH and CDR2 LQKENI. The CDR3: CASSPTLDRDSPLHF. The part of the CDR3 DNA that was read is TGTGCCAGCTCACCGACATTGGACAGGGACTCACCC.

This clone appeared many times. The read stops 3 residues short of the end of the CDR3; the missing end is completed from the germline J gene. The rearrangement links TRBV27 to TRBJ2-1, with D possibly being TRBD2 (6 bases). The V and J ends lost 8 bases and 9 bases respectively, with 17 bases between them. The germline CDR1 and CDR2 sequences are MNHEY and SMNVEV (reference sequence). This CDR3 region has 13 residues. CDR3 DNA, as far as it was read: TGTGCCAGCCGTAGGAGAGAGGAGGGTGAG. Its translation: CASRRREEGE. The CDR3, in full, reads CASRRREEGEQFF.

This clone was counted a few times. The read ends 3 residues before the CDR3 terminus; that terminus is restored from the germline J gene. The chain uses TRBV20-1 and TRBJ2-7, with 7 bases matching TRBD1. Germline-derived CDR1 and CDR2 are DFQATT and SNEGSKA (reference sequence). The CDR3 runs to 13 residues. With 4 bases clipped from V and 2 bases from J, the junction kept 5 bases outside the gene matches. Partial CDR3 DNA: TGCAGTGCTAACCGGGACAGAGCCTACGAG. It codes for CSANRDRAYE. The entire CDR3 protein is CSANRDRAYEQYF.

This clone was seen ten or more times. Sequencing ends 3 residues short of the CDR3 end; the germline J gene provides the rest. The chain combines TRBV15 with TRBJ2-7; a weak D match, TRBD2 (7 bases). The germline V gene has CDR1 LNHNV and CDR2 YYDKDF (reference sequence). The germline V and J ends were trimmed by 2 bases and 1 base, with 18 bases remaining between them. There are 17 residues in the CDR3. CDR3 amino acids: CATSRTRGGGRSYEQYF. The sequenced part of the CDR3 DNA is TGTGCCACCAGCAGAACCCGCGGGGGCGGTAGGTCCTACGAG.

This clone was counted between two and nine times. Read sequence stops 3 residues before the CDR3 end, and the germline J gene provides the missing end. The genes are TRBV18 and TRBJ2-7; 7 bases are shared with TRBD1. CDR1 and CDR2 from the germline V gene are KGHSH and LQKENI. V lost 1 base and J lost 4; bases outside the gene matches: 13. CDR3 length equals 17 residues. The DNA read from the CDR3 is TGTGCCAGCTCACCACTCTCCGGGGCAGGGGGTGTTTACGAG. Translated, it gives CASSPLSGAGGVYE. The full CDR3 reads CASSPLSGAGGVYEQYF.

In this sample, this clone turned up many times. The DNA read from the CDR3 is TGCGCCAGCAGCTCAGGGGAGGGCGGAGAGACTGAA. This codes for CASSSGEGGETE. The full CDR3 sequence reads CASSSGEGGETEAFF. V is TRBV5-1 and J is TRBJ1-1, with TRBD1 as a possible D gene (6 bases). The read finishes 3 residues shy of the CDR3 end, and the germline J gene is used to complete it. Germline CDR1 reads SGHRS; CDR2 reads YFSETQ. V was clipped by 3 bases and J by 5 bases, with 17 bases between them. The CDR3 loop spans 15 amino acids.

This clone was detected ten times or more. The read finishes 3 residues shy of the CDR3 end, and the germline J gene is used to complete it. V is TRBV12-5 and J is TRBJ1-6; 8 nucleotides align to TRBD1. Trimming cost V 5 bases and J 8 bases; bases outside gene matches: 5. The CDR3 spans 14 residues. The germline CDR1 and CDR2 sequences are LGHNT and FRNRAP. The CDR3: CASGTQGADSPLHF. The CDR3 DNA, read in part, is TGTGCTAGTGGTACCCAGGGGGCGGATTCACCC.

This clone has ten or more counts. CDR3 DNA, as far as it was read: TGTGCCAGCTCACCGGGCCAGAAGATCTACAATGAG. Protein: CASSPGQKIYNE. The full CDR3 sequence reads CASSPGQKIYNEQFF. The V gene is TRBV18, the J gene TRBJ2-1; D uncertain. The read terminates 3 residues before the CDR3 end, so the remaining end is supplied by the germline J gene. Trimming cost V 3 bases and J 3 bases, with 12 bases left between them. CDR3 length equals 15 residues. Germline lookup yields CDR1 KGHSH and CDR2 LQKENI.

This clone occurred many times. This chain's CDR3 is CSARDRVSGRGGGETQYF. The part of the CDR3 DNA that was read is TGCAGTGCTAGAGATCGAGTTAGCGGGAGGGGAGGCGGAGAGACC. The chain carries TRBV20-1 and TRBJ2-5; TRBD2 aligns across 11 bases. The CDR3 end lies 3 residues beyond the end of the read and is filled in from the germline J gene. The J segment lost 4 bases and the V segment lost 0 bases, leaving 13 bases of the junction unmatched. The CDR3 contains 18 residues. Germline values: CDR1 DFQATT, CDR2 SNEGSKA (reference sequence).

In its sample, this clone was seen many times. The CDR3 goes on 3 residues after the read ends, and that part is filled in from the germline J gene. The chain carries TRBV18 and TRBJ1-1; 9 nucleotides agree with TRBD1. Germline V gene data show CDR1 as KGHSH and CDR2 as LQKENI. This CDR3 spans 15 amino acids. With V trimmed by 4 bases and J by 1 base, 4 bases remained unmatched. The sequenced CDR3 bases are TGTGCCAGCTCACTCGGGACAGGGAAGAACACTGAA. Translating it yields CASSLGTGKNTE. The entire CDR3 is CASSLGTGKNTEAFF.

This clone showed up many times. From the germline J gene comes the end of the CDR3, since the read stops 3 residues before it. The V and J genes are TRBV5-4 and TRBJ2-5, with D perhaps TRBD1 or TRBD2 (5 bases each). Between the trimmed V and J ends, which lost 0 bases and 5 bases, there was a span of 14 bases. This CDR3 is built from 15 residues. Looked up from germline, CDR1 is SGHNT and CDR2 is YYREEE (reference sequence). This CDR3 is CASSLEGSRRETQYF. The part of the CDR3 DNA that was read is TGTGCCAGCAGCTTGGAGGGGAGCAGGAGGGAGACC.

This clone was counted at least ten times. The read ends 3 residues before the CDR3 terminus; that terminus is restored from the germline J gene. The chain carries TRBV14 and TRBJ2-1; D tentatively reads TRBD1 or TRBD2 (5 bases each). The V gene's germline CDR1 is SGHDN and CDR2 FVKESK. This CDR3 is built from 16 residues. V shed 3 bases and J shed 2 bases, with 14 bases lying between them. The CDR3: CASSQQGARAYNEQFF. The CDR3 bases that were read are TGTGCCAGCAGCCAGCAAGGGGCGAGGGCCTACAATGAG.

The table lists this clone with many counts. The CDR3 end falls 3 residues outside the read, so it is completed with the germline J gene. The chain has TRBV4-2 and TRBJ1-2, with a tentative D call TRBD1 (6 bases). The CDR3 sequence is 15 residues long. CDR1 is LGHNA, CDR2 YNFKEQ, per germline. Trimming took 2 bases from V and 7 from J, leaving 17 bases between them. The chain's CDR3 is CASSQSEGGVGGYTF. The covered CDR3 bases are TGTGCCAGCAGCCAAAGTGAAGGGGGGGTCGGTGGC.

This clone showed up many times. From the germline J gene comes the end of the CDR3, since the read stops 3 residues before it. The chain links TRBV7-9 to TRBJ1-6, with unresolved D. V lost 4 bases and J lost 7, with 14 bases in between. The CDR3 has 15 amino acids. CDR1 is SEHNR and CDR2 is FQNEAQ in the germline V gene (reference sequence). The sequenced part of the CDR3 DNA is TGTGCCAGCAGCTCGGATCCCTTCGGGAATTCACCC. Protein product: CASSSDPFGNSP. The full CDR3 reads CASSSDPFGNSPLHF. Using reference TRBV7-9 and TRBJ1-6 for the parts outside the CDR3, the full variable domain is DTGVSQNPRHKITKRGQNVTFRCDPISEHNRLYWYRQTLGQGPEFLTYFQNEAQLEKSRLLSDRFSAERPKGSFSTLEIQRTEQGDSAMYLCASSSDPFGNSPLHFGNGTRLTVT.

This clone was counted at least ten times. Sequencing ends 3 residues short of the CDR3 end; the germline J gene provides the rest. The V call is TRBV20-1, the J call TRBJ1-2; weak D call: TRBD1 (6 bases). V lost 3 bases, J lost 5 bases, and 16 bases lay in between. Germline V gene lookup returns CDR1 DFQATT and CDR2 SNEGSKA (reference sequence). The CDR3 is 14 amino acids. The CDR3 loop reads CSASFVTGTYGYTF. The sequenced part of the CDR3 DNA is TGCAGTGCTAGCTTCGTGACAGGAACTTATGGC.

This clone came up many times. The CDR3 is cut off 3 residues early in the read; its end comes from the germline J gene. V gene TRBV6-1 combines with J gene TRBJ2-3; TRBD2 matches at 8 bases. CDR3 length equals 14 residues. CDR1 and CDR2 (germline): MNHNS, SASEGT. V lost 3 bases, J lost 4 bases, and 3 bases stayed unmatched. The CDR3 loop is CASSDSGTPDTQYF. Incomplete CDR3 DNA: TGTGCCAGCAGTGATAGCGGGACCCCAGATACG.

This clone appeared many times. The CDR3 goes on 3 residues after the read ends, and that part is filled in from the germline J gene. Other nucleotide sequences from this sample produce the same CDR3. V usage is TRBV30 and J usage is TRBJ1-3; the D gene is possibly TRBD1 (6 bases). CDR3 length: 17 amino acids. Deletions cut 1 base from V and 0 bases from J, with 16 bases between. Germline loops: CDR1 GTSNPN, CDR2 SVGIG (reference sequence). The CDR3 DNA, read in part, is TGTGCCTGGAGTGCACAGGGCTCCCTAAGCTCTGGAAACACC. It translates to CAWSAQGSLSSGNT. The complete CDR3 reads CAWSAQGSLSSGNTIYF.